This T cell receptor (beta chain) was recovered during a study of cytomegalovirus exposure and HLA in healthy donors. The PCR employed 60 Vbeta primers together with 13 Jbeta primers. The assay was immunoSEQ multiplex PCR, and TCRdb's table has in-frame clones only and misses some. The sample yields under 250,000 clones, around 73% seen once. CDR1 and CDR2 from the germline V gene are SGHDT and YYEEEE. This CDR3 has 15 residues. Trimming removed 0 bases from V and 7 bases from J; junction bases left unmatched: 6. Study-level results: V segments that were indistinguishable, TRBV6-2 and TRBV6-3 among them, were omitted from analysis. Presence/absence analyses took donor sequencing depth as roughly uniform.

There are a few counts of this clone. The antigen is unknown. The chain uses TRBV5-6 and TRBJ1-4, with 7 nucleotides matching TRBD1. This clonotype was obtained from a male donor in good health and CMV-seronegative. What was sequenced was PBMCs. CDR3 protein: CASSLVGGGGEKLFF. CDR3 bases: TGTGCCAGCAGCTTGGTAGGAGGGGGCGGTGAAAAACTGTTTTTT.